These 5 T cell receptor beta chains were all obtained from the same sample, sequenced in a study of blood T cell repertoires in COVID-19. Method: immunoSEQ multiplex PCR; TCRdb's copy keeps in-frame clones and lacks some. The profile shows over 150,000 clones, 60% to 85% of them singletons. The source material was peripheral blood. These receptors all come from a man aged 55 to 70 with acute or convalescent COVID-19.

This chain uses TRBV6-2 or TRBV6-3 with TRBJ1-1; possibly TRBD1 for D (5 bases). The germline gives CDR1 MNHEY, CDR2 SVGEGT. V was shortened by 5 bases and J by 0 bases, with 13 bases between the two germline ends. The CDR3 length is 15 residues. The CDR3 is CASSGTGLMNTEAFF. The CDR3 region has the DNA TGTGCCAGCAGTGGTACGGGACTGATGAACACTGAAGCTTTCTTT.

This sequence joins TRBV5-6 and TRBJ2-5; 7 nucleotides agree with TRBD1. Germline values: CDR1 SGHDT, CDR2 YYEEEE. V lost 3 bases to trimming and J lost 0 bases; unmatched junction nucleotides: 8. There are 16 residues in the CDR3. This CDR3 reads CASSWKGQPYQETQYF. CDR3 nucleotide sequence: TGTGCCAGCAGCTGGAAGGGACAGCCGTACCAAGAGACCCAGTACTTC.

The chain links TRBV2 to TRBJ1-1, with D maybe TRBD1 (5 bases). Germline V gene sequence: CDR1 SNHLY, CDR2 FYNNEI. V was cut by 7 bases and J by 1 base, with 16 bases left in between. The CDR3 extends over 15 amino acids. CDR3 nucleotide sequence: TGTGCCAGCATCCCCATGGGGGGGAAGAACACTGAAGCTTTCTTT. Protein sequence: CASIPMGGKNTEAFF. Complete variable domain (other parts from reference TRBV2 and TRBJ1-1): EPEVTQTPSHQVTQMGQEVILRCVPISNHLYFYWYRQILGQKVEFLVSFYNNEISEKSEIFDDQFSVERPDGSNFTLKIRSTKLEDSAMYFCASIPMGGKNTEAFFGQGTRLTVV.

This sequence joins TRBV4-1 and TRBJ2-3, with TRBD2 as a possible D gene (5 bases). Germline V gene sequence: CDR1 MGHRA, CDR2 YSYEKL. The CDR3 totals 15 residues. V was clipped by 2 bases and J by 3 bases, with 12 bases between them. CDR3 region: CASSQRIGETDTQYF. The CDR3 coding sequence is TGCGCCAGCAGCCAACGTATCGGGGAGACAGATACGCAGTATTTT.

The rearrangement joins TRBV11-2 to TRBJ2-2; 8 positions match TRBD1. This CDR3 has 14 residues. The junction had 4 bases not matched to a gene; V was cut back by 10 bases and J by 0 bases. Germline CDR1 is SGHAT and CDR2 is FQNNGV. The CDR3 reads CATADRANTGELFF. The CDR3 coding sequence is TGTGCCACCGCGGACAGGGCGAACACCGGGGAGCTGTTTTTT.